This TCR beta chain was sequenced during a study of graft-versus-host responses after intestinal transplantation. Study overall: Recipients underwent multivisceral, liver-intestinal, or isolated intestinal transplants. Every one of the recipients received anti-thymocyte globulin induction and afterwards took tacrolimus and steroids for approximately 3 years. Overall study findings and caveats: Recipient marrow contained GvH clones, some of which appeared first in ileum or blood. High graft-versus-host to host-versus-graft clonal ratios were seen in allografts of patients with graft-donor T cell macrochimerism.

V was pared by 7 bases and J by 6 bases, with 3 bases of the junction left unmatched. The germline V gene encodes CDR1 SNHLY and CDR2 FYNNEI. The CDR3 has 12 amino acids. Concerning this clone: No antigen is known for it.

TCRdb's table, derived via immunoSEQ multiplex PCR, lists solely in-frame clones and lacks some. The sample has 12,000 or so clones; about 80% are singletons. The J gene is TRBJ2-1, the V gene TRBV2; 7 bases fit TRBD1. This TCR was recovered from a human patient who received an intestinal transplant, so some T cells may come from the graft donor. Sequenced here: PBMCs, sampled roughly 490 days after intestinal transplant. CDR3 loop: CASTRGFNEQFF. The DNA of the CDR3 is TGTGCCAGCACCAGGGGGTTCAATGAGCAGTTCTTC. The variable domain in full, with the rest retrieved from reference TRBV2 and TRBJ2-1, is EPEVTQTPSHQVTQMGQEVILRCVPISNHLYFYWYRQILGQKVEFLVSFYNNEISEKSEIFDDQFSVERPDGSNFTLKIRSTKLEDSAMYFCASTRGFNEQFFGPGTRLTVL.